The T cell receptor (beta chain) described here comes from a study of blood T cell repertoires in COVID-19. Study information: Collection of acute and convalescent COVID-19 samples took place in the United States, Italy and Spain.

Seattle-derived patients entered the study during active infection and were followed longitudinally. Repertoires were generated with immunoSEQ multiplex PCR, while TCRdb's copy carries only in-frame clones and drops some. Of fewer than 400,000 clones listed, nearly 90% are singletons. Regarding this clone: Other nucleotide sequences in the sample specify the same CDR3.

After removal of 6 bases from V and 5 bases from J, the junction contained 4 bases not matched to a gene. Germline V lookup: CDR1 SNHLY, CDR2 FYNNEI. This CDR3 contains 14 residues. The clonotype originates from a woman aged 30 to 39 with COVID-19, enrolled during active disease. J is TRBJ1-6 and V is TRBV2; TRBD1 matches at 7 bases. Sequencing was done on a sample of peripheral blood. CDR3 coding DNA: TGTGCCAGCAGATCAGGGACAGATAATTCACCCCTCCACTTT. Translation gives CASRSGTDNSPLHF.